One TCR beta chain is described in this entry. These data come from a study of blood T cell repertoires in COVID-19. Looking at the study overall: Whether acute or convalescent, the COVID-19 samples came from the United States, Italy and Spain. In each case, the material was cDNA or gDNA derived from T cells, B-cell-depleted T cells, or PBMCs.

Germline V gene data show CDR1 as MNHEY and CDR2 as SVGAGI. Trimming took 10 bases from V and 3 from J, leaving 9 bases between them. The CDR3 spans 11 residues. Original processing notes: Reference gene primer amplification gave estimated nucleated cell counts. Method: immunoSEQ multiplex PCR; TCRdb's copy keeps in-frame clones and lacks some. D and trimming were read from the DNA, whereas the V and J calls and clone size are those reported in that table. This table has 55,000 to 75,000 clones, over 75% appearing once. The sample taken for sequencing was peripheral blood. This chain uses TRBV6-5 with TRBJ1-1; possibly TRBD1 for D (5 bases). This sequence originates from a man aged 45 to 65 with active COVID-19. The CDR3 region is CATHRYTEAFF. The CDR3 DNA follows: TGTGCCACCCACAGGTACACTGAAGCTTTCTTT.